This TCR beta chain comes out of a study of blood T cells in healthy people across ages. For this clonotype: The junction departs from the called germline gene at one end, perhaps through a read error.

Germline assignment: CDR1 SGHNT and CDR2 YENEEA. The CDR3 runs 19 residues. A second PCR of 7 to 11 cycles used a sample-barcoded 5' primer and a J-beta primer mix. TCRdb itself ran the 5' RACE reads through MiXCR, one entry per CDR3 protein. Here the sample spans some 790,000 distinct CDR3 sequences, about 28% being singletons. This sequence joins TRBV11-3 and TRBJ1-6; 12 bases align to TRBD1. The sample comprised blood. This sequence originates from a woman older than 75 in good health. CDR3 protein: CASSFHGTGGRTYNSPLHF. The CDR3 coding sequence is TGTGCCAGCAGCTTTCACGGGACAGGGGGCAGGACCTATAATTCACCCCTCCACTTC. Looking up the rest from reference TRBV11-3 and TRBJ1-6 gives the full variable domain: EAGVVQSPRYKIIEKKQPVAFWCNPISGHNTLYWYLQNLGQGPELLIRYENEEAVDDSQLPKDRFSAERLKGVDSTLKIQPAELGDSAVYLCASSFHGTGGRTYNSPLHFGNGTRLTVT.